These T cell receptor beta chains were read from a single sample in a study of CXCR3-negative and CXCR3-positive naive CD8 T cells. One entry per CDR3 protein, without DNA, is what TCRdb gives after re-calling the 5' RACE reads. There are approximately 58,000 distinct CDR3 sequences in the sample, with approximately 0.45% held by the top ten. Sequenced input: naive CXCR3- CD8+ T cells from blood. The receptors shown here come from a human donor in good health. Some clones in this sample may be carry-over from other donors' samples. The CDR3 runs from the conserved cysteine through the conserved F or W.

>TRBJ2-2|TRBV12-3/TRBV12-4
CASSFSAGELFF
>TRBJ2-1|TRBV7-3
CASSLTVRVAYNEQFF
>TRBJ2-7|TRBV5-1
CASSFTRGSYEQYF
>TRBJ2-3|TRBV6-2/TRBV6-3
CASSRDVQAGGTDTQYF
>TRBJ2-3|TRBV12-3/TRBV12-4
CASSPRGLAPVDTQYF
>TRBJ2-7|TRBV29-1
CSATFGYEQYF
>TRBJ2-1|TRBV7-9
CAGGLDPGDEQFF
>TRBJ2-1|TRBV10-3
CAIGGLETYNEQFF
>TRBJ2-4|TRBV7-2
CASSLEGQALLAKNIQYF
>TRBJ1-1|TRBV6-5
CASSSGSYVGTEAFF